These 14 T cell receptor beta chains were all obtained from the same sample, sequenced in a study of blood T cells in healthy people across ages. A second PCR, run for about 7 to 12 cycles, used a sample-barcoded 5' primer plus a J-beta primer mix. MiXCR, applied by TCRdb to the 5' RACE reads, yields one record per CDR3 protein. The data show fewer than 2,000,000 distinct CDR3 sequences, about 32% seen once. Sequencing used blood. The receptors were gathered from a woman between 25 and 40 years old in good health.

The V gene is TRBV18, the J gene TRBJ2-3; D unclear. The CDR3 consists of 14 residues. V lost 0 bases to trimming and J lost 6 bases, with 10 bases between them. Germline CDR1 and CDR2: KGHSH and LQKENI. The chain's CDR3 is CASSPPSRPDTQYF. CDR3 nucleotides: TGTGCCAGCTCACCACCATCTCGTCCGGATACGCAGTATTTT.

V is TRBV10-1 and J is TRBJ1-4; a possible D gene is TRBD1 (6 bases). The CDR3 has 14 residues. Trimming took off 0 bases at V and 8 bases at J, with 10 bases between the two ends. The V gene's germline CDR1 is WNHNN and CDR2 SYGVQD (reference sequence). Here the CDR3 DNA reads TGCGCCAGCAGTGAGTCGGGCCAGGGGGAAAAACTGTTTTTT. This codes for CASSESGQGEKLFF.

V usage is TRBV5-1 and J usage is TRBJ2-3; D remains unclear. This CDR3 comprises 16 residues. Germline assignment: CDR1 SGHRS and CDR2 YFSETQ. Trimming pared 0 bases from V and 2 bases from J, leaving 13 bases between. The CDR3 DNA sequence: TGCGCCAGCAGCTTGGGACTTCGAATAACCACAGATACGCAGTATTTT. Protein sequence: CASSLGLRITTDTQYF.

This clonotype was seen only a few times. The chain uses TRBV4-1 and TRBJ1-5, with TRBD1 matching over 7 bases. Germline assignment: CDR1 MGHRA and CDR2 YSYEKL. The CDR3 totals 16 residues. Unmatched junction bases numbered 15, after V lost 3 bases and J lost 10 bases. In DNA, the CDR3 is TGCGCCAGCAGCCATGTACAGGGACAGCCGGGGACCCCCCAGCATTTT. Amino acids: CASSHVQGQPGTPQHF.

The chain links TRBV11-2 to TRBJ2-3, with no clear D. The V gene's germline CDR1 is SGHAT and CDR2 FQNNGV. CDR3 length equals 15 residues. Between the trimmed V and J ends, which lost 5 bases and 1 base, there was a span of 13 bases. CDR3 nucleotide sequence: TGTGCCAGCAGCGCAGACGTTTTAGGCACAGATACGCAGTATTTT. Translating it yields CASSADVLGTDTQYF.

A few counts support this clonotype. The chain couples TRBV2 to TRBJ2-1, with 8 bases lining up with TRBD2. Germline values: CDR1 SNHLY, CDR2 FYNNEI. The CDR3 has 15 amino acids. V dropped 7 bases and J dropped 5; count of bases not matched to a gene: 10. The CDR3, as DNA: TGTGCCAGCACCACCCGGGGGACTAGGAACAATGAGCAGTTCTTC. Its protein product is CASTTRGTRNNEQFF.

The table lists this clonotype with many counts. This sequence joins TRBV18 and TRBJ2-5; 8 positions match TRBD2. V lost 8 bases and J lost 4; bases outside the gene matches: 6. The CDR3 length is 13 residues. CDR1 is KGHSH, CDR2 LQKENI, per germline. CDR3 sequence: CASSPRGGETQYF. The DNA of the CDR3 is TGTGCCAGCAGCCCCCGGGGGGGAGAGACCCAGTACTTC.

This clonotype has more than one count but fewer than ten. The chain is built from TRBV10-2 and TRBJ1-5; the D gene is possibly TRBD1 (5 bases). Germline CDR1 reads WSHSY; CDR2 reads SAAADI. The length of the CDR3 is 14 residues. With 3 bases removed from V and 4 bases from J, the gap between germline ends came to 10 bases. The CDR3 nucleotides are TGCGCCAGCAGTGACAGGACAAGAAATCAGCCCCAGCATTTT. Amino acid sequence: CASSDRTRNQPQHF.

This clonotype occurred a few times. The V and J genes are TRBV6-2 or TRBV6-3 and TRBJ2-5; TRBD2 matches 13 bases. TRBJ2-7 explains the end of the DNA better; the J call may be wrong. The CDR3 consists of 15 residues. CDR1 is MNHEY, CDR2 SVGEGT, per germline. The CDR3 bases are TGTGCCAGCACCGGGAGACTAGCGGGGGGATACGAGCAGTACTTC. This sequence encodes CASTGRLAGGYEQYF.

The chain recombines TRBV18 with TRBJ2-5; D gene ambiguous. V was trimmed by 1 base and J by 5 bases, leaving 11 bases between them. Germline CDR1 and CDR2: KGHSH and LQKENI. CDR3 length equals 14 residues. CDR3 bases: TGTGCCAGCTCACCACAGCGTCAGTTGGAGACCCAGTACTTC. As protein: CASSPQRQLETQYF.

This clonotype was detected a few times. V is TRBV7-9 and J is TRBJ2-5; D assignment may be TRBD1 or TRBD2 (6 bases each). Germline V gene sequence: CDR1 SEHNR, CDR2 FQNEAQ (reference sequence). V shed 3 bases and J shed 4 bases, with 12 bases lying between them. The CDR3 extends over 14 amino acids. In DNA form, the CDR3 reads TGTGCCAGCAGCTTGAAAGGGGGGAGAGAGACCCAGTACTTC. It codes for CASSLKGGRETQYF.

V is TRBV7-3 and J is TRBJ2-6, with a weak D call TRBD2 (7 bases). Trimming removed 7 bases from V and 2 bases from J, with 15 bases in between. The CDR3 runs 16 residues. Germline lookup yields CDR1 SGHTA and CDR2 FQGTGA. CDR3 sequence reads: CASTGGGAAGANVLTF. CDR3 in DNA: TGTGCCAGCACCGGTGGGGGGGCCGCTGGGGCCAACGTCCTGACTTTC. Full variable domain (outside the CDR3, taken from reference TRBV7-3 and TRBJ2-6): GAGVSQTPSNKVTEKGKYVELRCDPISGHTALYWYRQSLGQGPEFLIYFQGTGAADDSGLPNDRFFAVRPEGSVSTLKIQRTERGDSAVYLCASTGGGAAGANVLTFGAGSRLTVL.

The chain combines TRBV6-1 with TRBJ2-1; TRBD2 matches 7 bases. The germline V gene has CDR1 MNHNS and CDR2 SASEGT. This CDR3 region has 13 residues. V shed 9 bases and J 4 bases; nucleotides not matched to a gene: 6. The CDR3 bases are TGTGCCAGTTTCGGGCGGGGGTACAATGAGCAGTTCTTC. Encoded protein: CASFGRGYNEQFF.

This clonotype was counted at least ten times. J is TRBJ2-7 and V is TRBV5-5; possibly TRBD1 for D (7 bases). The CDR3 contains 15 residues. From germline, CDR1 is SGHKS and CDR2 YYEKEE (reference sequence). Trimming took 4 bases from V and 2 from J, leaving 16 bases between them. Here the CDR3 DNA reads TGTGCCAGCAGCCCAGGACAGGAGGGACCCTACGAGCAGTACTTC. Translated, it gives CASSPGQEGPYEQYF.